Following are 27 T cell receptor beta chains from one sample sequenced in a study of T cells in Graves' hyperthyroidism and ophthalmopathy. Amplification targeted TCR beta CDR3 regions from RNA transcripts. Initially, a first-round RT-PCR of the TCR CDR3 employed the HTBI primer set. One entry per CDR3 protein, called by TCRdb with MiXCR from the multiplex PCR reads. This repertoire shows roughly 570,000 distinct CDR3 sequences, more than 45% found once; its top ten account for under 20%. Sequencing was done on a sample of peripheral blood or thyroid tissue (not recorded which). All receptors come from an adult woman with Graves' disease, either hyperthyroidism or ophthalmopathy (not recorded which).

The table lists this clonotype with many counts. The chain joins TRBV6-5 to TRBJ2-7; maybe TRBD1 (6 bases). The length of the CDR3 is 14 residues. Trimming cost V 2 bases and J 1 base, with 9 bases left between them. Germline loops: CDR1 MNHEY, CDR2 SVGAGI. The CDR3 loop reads CASSYGTSSYEQYF. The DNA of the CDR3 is TGTGCCAGCAGTTACGGGACATCGTCCTACGAGCAGTACTTC.

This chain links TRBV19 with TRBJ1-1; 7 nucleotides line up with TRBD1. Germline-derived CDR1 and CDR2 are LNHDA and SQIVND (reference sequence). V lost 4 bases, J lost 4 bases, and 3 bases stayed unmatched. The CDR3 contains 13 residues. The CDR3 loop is CASSNRGSTEAFF. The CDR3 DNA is TGTGCCAGTAGTAACAGGGGCAGCACTGAAGCTTTCTTT.

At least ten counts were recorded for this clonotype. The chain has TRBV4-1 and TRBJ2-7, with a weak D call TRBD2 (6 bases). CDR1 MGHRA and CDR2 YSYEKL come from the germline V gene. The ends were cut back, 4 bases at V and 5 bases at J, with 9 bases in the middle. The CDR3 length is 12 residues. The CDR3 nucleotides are TGCGCCAGCAGCCGAGGAGGGGACGAGCAGTACTTC. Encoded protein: CASSRGGDEQYF.

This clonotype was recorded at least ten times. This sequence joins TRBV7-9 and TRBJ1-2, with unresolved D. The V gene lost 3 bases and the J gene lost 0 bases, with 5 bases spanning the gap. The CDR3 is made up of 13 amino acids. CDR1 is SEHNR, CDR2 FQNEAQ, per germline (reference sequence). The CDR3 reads CASSFPANYGYTF. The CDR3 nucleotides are TGTGCCAGCAGCTTTCCAGCTAACTATGGCTACACCTTC.

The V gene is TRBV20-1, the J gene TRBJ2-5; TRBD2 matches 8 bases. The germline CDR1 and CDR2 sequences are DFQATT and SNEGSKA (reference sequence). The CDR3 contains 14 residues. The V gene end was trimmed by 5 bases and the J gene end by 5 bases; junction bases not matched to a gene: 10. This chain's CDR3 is CSAALGAGDETQYF. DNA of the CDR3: TGCAGTGCTGCCTTGGGAGCGGGAGACGAGACCCAGTACTTC.

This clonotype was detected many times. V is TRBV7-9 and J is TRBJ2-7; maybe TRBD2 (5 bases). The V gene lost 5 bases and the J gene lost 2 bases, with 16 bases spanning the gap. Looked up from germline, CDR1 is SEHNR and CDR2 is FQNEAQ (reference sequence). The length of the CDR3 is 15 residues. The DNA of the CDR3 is TGTGCCAGCAGCCCCCCGCCGGGATTTACCTACGAGCAGTACTTC. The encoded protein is CASSPPPGFTYEQYF.

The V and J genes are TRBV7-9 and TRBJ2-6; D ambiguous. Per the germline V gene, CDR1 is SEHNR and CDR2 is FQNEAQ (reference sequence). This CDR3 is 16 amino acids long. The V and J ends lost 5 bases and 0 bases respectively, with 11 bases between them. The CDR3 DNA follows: TGTGCCAGCAGCCAAGACTGGATCTCTGGGGCCAACGTCCTGACTTTC. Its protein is CASSQDWISGANVLTF.

The CDR3 DNA reads TGTGCCAGCAGGCCCGGACAGGGTGGCGGGTACTACGAGCAGTACTTC. Protein sequence: CASRPGQGGGYYEQYF. The chain links TRBV7-9 to TRBJ2-7; 8 nucleotides agree with TRBD1. Germline CDR1 reads SEHNR; CDR2 reads FQNEAQ (reference sequence). The V gene end was trimmed by 6 bases and the J gene end by 3 bases; junction bases not matched to a gene: 13. CDR3 length: 16 amino acids. The entire variable domain, with the rest obtained from reference TRBV7-9 and TRBJ2-7, is as follows: DTGVSQNPRHKITKRGQNVTFRCDPISEHNRLYWYRQTLGQGPEFLTYFQNEAQLEKSRLLSDRFSAERPKGSFSTLEIQRTEQGDSAMYLCASRPGQGGGYYEQYFGPGTRLTVT.

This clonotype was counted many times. The CDR3 DNA is TGTGCCAGCAGCGCACTTAGGGGGACAGGGGATGTCGAGCAGTACTTC. It yields the protein CASSALRGTGDVEQYF. V gene TRBV11-2 combines with J gene TRBJ2-7, with 10 positions matching TRBD1. Germline CDR1 reads SGHAT; CDR2 reads FQNNGV. Germline trimming cut 5 bases from V and 6 bases from J; bases unmatched to any gene: 13. This CDR3 region has 16 residues.

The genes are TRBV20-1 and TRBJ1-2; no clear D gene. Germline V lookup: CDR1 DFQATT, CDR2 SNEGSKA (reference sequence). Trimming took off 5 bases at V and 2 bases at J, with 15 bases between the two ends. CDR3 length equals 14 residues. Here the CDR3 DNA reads TGCAGTGCTCCTACCAGAACAGCAAACTATGGCTACACCTTC. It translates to CSAPTRTANYGYTF.

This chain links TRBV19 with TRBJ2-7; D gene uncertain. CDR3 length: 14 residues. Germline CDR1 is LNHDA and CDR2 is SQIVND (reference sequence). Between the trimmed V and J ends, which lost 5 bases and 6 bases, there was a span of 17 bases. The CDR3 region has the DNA TGTGCCAGTAGTTCAAAAAGCCGATCGATCGAGCAGTACTTC. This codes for CASSSKSRSIEQYF.

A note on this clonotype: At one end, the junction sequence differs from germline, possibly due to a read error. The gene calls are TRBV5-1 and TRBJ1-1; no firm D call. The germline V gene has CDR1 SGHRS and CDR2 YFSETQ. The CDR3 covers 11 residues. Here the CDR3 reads CASSLNSEAFF. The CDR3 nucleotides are TGCGCCAGCAGCCTCAACAGTGAAGCTTTCTTT.

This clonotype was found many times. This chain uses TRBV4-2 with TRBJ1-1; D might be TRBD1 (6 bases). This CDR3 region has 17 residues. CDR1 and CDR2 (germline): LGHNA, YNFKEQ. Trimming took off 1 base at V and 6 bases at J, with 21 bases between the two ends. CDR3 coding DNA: TGTGCCAGCAGCCAAGCCGGGACACCGAATTGGGTCCCTGAAGCTTTCTTT. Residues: CASSQAGTPNWVPEAFF.

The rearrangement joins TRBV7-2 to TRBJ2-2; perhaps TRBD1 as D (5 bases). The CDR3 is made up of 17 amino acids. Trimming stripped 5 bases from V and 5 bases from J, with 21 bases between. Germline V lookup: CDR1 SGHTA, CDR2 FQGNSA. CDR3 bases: TGTGCCAGCAGCAAACGGAAAGGAAGGGGCCGAACCGGGGAGCTGTTTTTT. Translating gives CASSKRKGRGRTGELFF. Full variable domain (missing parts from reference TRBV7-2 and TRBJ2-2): GAGVSQSPSNKVTEKGKDVELRCDPISGHTALYWYRQSLGQGLEFLIYFQGNSAPDKSGLPSDRFSAERTGGSVSTLTIQRTQQEDSAVYLCASSKRKGRGRTGELFFGEGSRLTVL.

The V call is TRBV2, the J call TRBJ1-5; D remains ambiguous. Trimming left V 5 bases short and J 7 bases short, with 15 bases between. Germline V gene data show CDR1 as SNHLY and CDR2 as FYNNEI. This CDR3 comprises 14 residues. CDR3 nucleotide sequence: TGTGCCAGCAGTTACTCCGACAATGAGCAGCCCCAGCATTTT. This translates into CASSYSDNEQPQHF.

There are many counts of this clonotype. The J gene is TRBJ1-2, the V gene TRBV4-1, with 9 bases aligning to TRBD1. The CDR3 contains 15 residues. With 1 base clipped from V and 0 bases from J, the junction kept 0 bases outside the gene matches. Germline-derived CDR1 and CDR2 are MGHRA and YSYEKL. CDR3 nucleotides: TGCGCCAGCAGCCAAGGGACAGGGGCTAACTATGGCTACACCTTC. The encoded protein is CASSQGTGANYGYTF.

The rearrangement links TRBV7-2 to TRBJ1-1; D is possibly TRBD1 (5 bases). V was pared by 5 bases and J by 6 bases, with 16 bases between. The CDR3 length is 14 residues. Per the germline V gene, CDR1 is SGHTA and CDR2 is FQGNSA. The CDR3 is CASSRTSGAAEAFF. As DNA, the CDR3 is TGTGCCAGCAGCCGAACCTCCGGGGCCGCTGAAGCTTTCTTT.

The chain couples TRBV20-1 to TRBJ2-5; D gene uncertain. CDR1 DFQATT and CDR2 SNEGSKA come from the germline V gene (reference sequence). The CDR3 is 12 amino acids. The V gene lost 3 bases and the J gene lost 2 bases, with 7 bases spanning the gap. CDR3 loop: CSASLGQETQYF. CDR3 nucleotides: TGCAGTGCTAGTCTAGGGCAAGAGACCCAGTACTTC.

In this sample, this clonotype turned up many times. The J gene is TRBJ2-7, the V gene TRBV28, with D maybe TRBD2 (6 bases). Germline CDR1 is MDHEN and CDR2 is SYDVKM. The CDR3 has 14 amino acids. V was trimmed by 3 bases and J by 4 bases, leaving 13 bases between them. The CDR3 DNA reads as TGTGCCAGCAGTTTGAGGGCGGGATGGTACGAGCAGTACTTC. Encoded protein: CASSLRAGWYEQYF. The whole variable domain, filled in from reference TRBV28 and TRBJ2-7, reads DVKVTQSSRYLVKRTGEKVFLECVQDMDHENMFWYRQDPGLGLRLIYFSYDVKMKEKGDIPEGYSVSREKKERFSLILESASTNQTSMYLCASSLRAGWYEQYFGPGTRLTVT.

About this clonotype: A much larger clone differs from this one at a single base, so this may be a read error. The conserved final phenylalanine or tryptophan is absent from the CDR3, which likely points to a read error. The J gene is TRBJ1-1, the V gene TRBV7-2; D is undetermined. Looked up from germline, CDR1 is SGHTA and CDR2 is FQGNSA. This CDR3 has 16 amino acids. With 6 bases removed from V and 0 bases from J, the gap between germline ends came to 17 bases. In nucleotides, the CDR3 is TGTGCCAGCAGAATCGACGGACGGCGAGTGAACACTGAAGCTTTCCTT. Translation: CASRIDGRRVNTEAFL.

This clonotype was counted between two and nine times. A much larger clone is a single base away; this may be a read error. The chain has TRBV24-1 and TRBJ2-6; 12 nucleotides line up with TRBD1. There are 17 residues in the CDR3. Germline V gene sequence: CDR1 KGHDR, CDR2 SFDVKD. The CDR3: CATSGTGGLSEANVLTF. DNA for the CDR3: TGTGCCACCTCCGGGACAGGGGGCCTCTCTGAGGCCAACGTCCTGACTTTC.

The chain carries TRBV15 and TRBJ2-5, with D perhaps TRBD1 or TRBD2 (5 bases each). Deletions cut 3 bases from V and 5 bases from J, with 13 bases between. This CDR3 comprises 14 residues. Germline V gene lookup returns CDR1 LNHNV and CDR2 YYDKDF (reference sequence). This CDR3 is CATSRWDGSETQYF. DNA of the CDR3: TGTGCCACCAGCAGGTGGGACGGCTCCGAGACCCAGTACTTC.

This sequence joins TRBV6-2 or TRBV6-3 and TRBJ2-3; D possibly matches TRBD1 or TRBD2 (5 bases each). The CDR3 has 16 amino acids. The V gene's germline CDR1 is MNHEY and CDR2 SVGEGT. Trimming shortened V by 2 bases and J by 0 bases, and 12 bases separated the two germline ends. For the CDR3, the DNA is TGTGCCAGCAGTTACGATGTGGGGGTTAGCACAGATACGCAGTATTTT. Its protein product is CASSYDVGVSTDTQYF.

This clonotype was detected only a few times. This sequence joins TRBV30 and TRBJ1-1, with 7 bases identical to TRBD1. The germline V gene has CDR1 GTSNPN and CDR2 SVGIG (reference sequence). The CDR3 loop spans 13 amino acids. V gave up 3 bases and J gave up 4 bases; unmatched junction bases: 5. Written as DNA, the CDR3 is TGTGCCTGGAGAGACCAGGGGGGCACTGAAGCTTTCTTT. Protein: CAWRDQGGTEAFF.

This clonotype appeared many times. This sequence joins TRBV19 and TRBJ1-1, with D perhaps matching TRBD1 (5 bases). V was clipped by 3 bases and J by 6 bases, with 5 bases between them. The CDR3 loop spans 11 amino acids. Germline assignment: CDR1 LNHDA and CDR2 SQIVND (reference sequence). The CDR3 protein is CASSIRAEAFF. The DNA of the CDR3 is TGTGCCAGTAGTATCAGGGCTGAAGCTTTCTTT.

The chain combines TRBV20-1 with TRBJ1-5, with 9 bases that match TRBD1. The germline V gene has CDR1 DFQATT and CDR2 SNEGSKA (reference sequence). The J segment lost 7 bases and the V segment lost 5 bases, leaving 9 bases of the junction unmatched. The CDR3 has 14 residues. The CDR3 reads CSAVDRGRMQPQHF. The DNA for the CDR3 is TGCAGTGCTGTGGACAGGGGAAGGATGCAGCCCCAGCATTTT.

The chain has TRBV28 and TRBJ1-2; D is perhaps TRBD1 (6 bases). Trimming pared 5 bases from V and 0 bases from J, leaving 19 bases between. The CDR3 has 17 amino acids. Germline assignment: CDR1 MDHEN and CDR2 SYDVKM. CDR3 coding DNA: TGTGCCAGCAGTGCTGCGGACAGCGGCGGAGCTAACTATGGCTACACCTTC. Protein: CASSAADSGGANYGYTF.